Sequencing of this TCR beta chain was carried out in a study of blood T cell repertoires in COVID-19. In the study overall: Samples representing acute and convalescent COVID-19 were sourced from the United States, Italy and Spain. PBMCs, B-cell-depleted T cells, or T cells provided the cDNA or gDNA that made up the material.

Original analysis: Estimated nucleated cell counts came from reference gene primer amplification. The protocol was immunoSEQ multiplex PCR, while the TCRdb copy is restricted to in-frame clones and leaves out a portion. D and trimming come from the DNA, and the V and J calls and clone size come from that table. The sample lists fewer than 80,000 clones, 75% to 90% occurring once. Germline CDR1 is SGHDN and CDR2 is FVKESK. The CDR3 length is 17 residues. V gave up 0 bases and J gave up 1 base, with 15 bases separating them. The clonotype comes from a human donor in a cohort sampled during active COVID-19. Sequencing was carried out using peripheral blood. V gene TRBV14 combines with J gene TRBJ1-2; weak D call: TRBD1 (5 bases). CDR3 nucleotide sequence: TGTGCCAGCAGCCAAGATCGTTGGGGGGAACATAACTATGGCTACACCTTC. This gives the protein CASSQDRWGEHNYGYTF. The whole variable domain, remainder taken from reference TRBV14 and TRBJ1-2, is EAGVTQFPSHSVIEKGQTVTLRCDPISGHDNLYWYRRVMGKEIKFLLHFVKESKQDESGMPNNRFLAERTGGTYSTLKVQPAELEDSGVYFCASSQDRWGEHNYGYTFGSGTRLTVV.